The 23 T cell receptor beta chains listed next were all sequenced from one sample in a study of shared clonotypes between healthy human individuals (dated by TCRdb to the early 2020s). Receptor amplification or capture employed the immunoSEQ multiplex PCR assay. In its TCRdb copy, this immuneACCESS table keeps in-frame sequences only and misses some clones. Where compared with another copy, unresolved V genes explain less than half of these, and the others have no known cause. This sample is represented by over a million clones; more than 65% of them were singletons. The ten biggest clones cover over 1.3% of the sample. The sample taken for sequencing was memory CD4+ T cells sorted from blood. This specimen's cell subset or site label, interpreted: CD45RA-negative fraction. Every receptor here comes from a man aged 18 to 30 in good health.

This clone was counted between two and nine times. The chain has TRBV10-3 and TRBJ1-2, with D uncertain. V was clipped by 4 bases and J by 8 bases, with 11 bases between them. This CDR3 has 12 amino acids. The V gene's germline CDR1 is ENHRY and CDR2 SYGVKD. The CDR3 DNA sequence: TGTGCCATCAGTGTCGAGTTGGGAGGCTACACCTTC. Translation: CAISVELGGYTF.

This chain uses TRBV7-2 with TRBJ2-5; D remains unclear. Trimming removed 1 base from V and 4 bases from J, with 7 bases in between. The CDR3 has 13 amino acids. CDR1 and CDR2 from the germline V gene are SGHTA and FQGNSA. CDR3 sequence reads: CASSLEARETQYF. CDR3 nucleotides: TGTGCCAGCAGCTTAGAGGCTAGAGAGACCCAGTACTTC.

The chain uses TRBV5-4 and TRBJ1-2; unclear D gene. V was clipped by 0 bases and J by 1 base, with 10 bases between them. The CDR3 extends over 15 amino acids. Looked up from germline, CDR1 is SGHNT and CDR2 is YYREEE (reference sequence). The CDR3 spells CASSLGQTLNYGYTF. In nucleotides, the CDR3 is TGTGCCAGCAGCTTGGGGCAGACCCTTAACTATGGCTACACCTTC.

The chain uses TRBV5-1 and TRBJ1-1; 8 nucleotides align to TRBD1. After removal of 2 bases from V and 4 bases from J, the junction contained 7 bases not matched to a gene. CDR3 length: 15 residues. The germline gives CDR1 SGHRS, CDR2 YFSETQ. Here the CDR3 DNA reads TGCGCCAGCAGCTTACGGACAGGGAGCCTCACTGAAGCTTTCTTT. This encodes CASSLRTGSLTEAFF.

This clone was picked up one time. V gene TRBV6-5 combines with J gene TRBJ2-4; D call uncertain. This CDR3 is 16 amino acids long. CDR1 and CDR2 from the germline V gene are MNHEY and SVGAGI. V lost 0 bases and J 0 bases, leaving 9 bases between the germline ends. Written as DNA, the CDR3 is TGTGCCAGCAGTTACTCAAGTAATCTAGCCAAAAACATTCAGTACTTC. Translating gives CASSYSSNLAKNIQYF.

The J gene is TRBJ1-2, the V gene TRBV28; a weak D match, TRBD1 (6 bases). Deletions cut 5 bases from V and 4 bases from J, with 8 bases between. The germline V gene has CDR1 MDHEN and CDR2 SYDVKM. CDR3 length equals 12 residues. CDR3 protein: CASSGGTYGYTF. The CDR3 DNA follows: TGTGCCAGCAGTGGGGGCACCTATGGCTACACCTTC.

The V and J genes are TRBV18 and TRBJ2-3; 9 bases fit TRBD2. V shed 3 bases and J 4 bases; nucleotides not matched to a gene: 5. Germline V gene lookup returns CDR1 KGHSH and CDR2 LQKENI. CDR3 length equals 15 residues. CDR3 bases: TGTGCCAGCTCACCGATGGCGGGAGGGCCAGATACGCAGTATTTT. Its translation: CASSPMAGGPDTQYF.

The rearrangement links TRBV6-9 to TRBJ2-3; TRBD2 matches at 8 bases. Germline values: CDR1 MNHGY, CDR2 SVAAGI. The ends lost 5 bases at V and 4 bases at J; junction bases unmatched: 8. The CDR3 is made up of 15 amino acids. The CDR3 loop reads CASSQGGGRPDTQYF. CDR3 sequence (DNA): TGTGCCAGCAGTCAGGGCGGCGGGAGGCCAGATACGCAGTATTTT.

This clone was seen more than once but under ten times. The sample carries other DNA sequences with the same CDR3. The chain joins TRBV29-1 to TRBJ1-1; D is perhaps TRBD1 (6 bases). The CDR3 runs to 12 residues. From germline, CDR1 is SQVTM and CDR2 ANQGSEA. The ends were cut back, 6 bases at V and 1 base at J, with 9 bases in the middle. The CDR3 nucleotides are TGCAGCGTCGGACAGAGGAACACTGAAGCTTTCTTT. Translated, it gives CSVGQRNTEAFF.

The V and J genes are TRBV5-4 and TRBJ2-7; TRBD1 aligns across 7 bases. The CDR3 sequence is 14 residues long. The junction had 10 bases not matched to a gene; V was cut back by 5 bases and J by 5 bases. The germline V gene has CDR1 SGHNT and CDR2 YYREEE (reference sequence). CDR3 in DNA: TGTGCCAGCAGGGTGGACAGGCCCAGTGACGAGCAGTACTTC. It is translated as CASRVDRPSDEQYF.

V is TRBV19 and J is TRBJ2-2; D uncertain. V gave up 7 bases and J gave up 0 bases, with 6 bases separating them. The CDR3 loop spans 13 amino acids. Germline V lookup: CDR1 LNHDA, CDR2 SQIVND (reference sequence). The CDR3 region is CASNVANTGELFF. As DNA, the CDR3 is TGTGCCAGTAATGTAGCGAACACCGGGGAGCTGTTTTTT.

Ten or more counts support this clone. The chain combines TRBV9 with TRBJ2-1, with 8 positions matching TRBD1. The CDR3 length is 15 residues. Trimming cost V 4 bases and J 4 bases; bases outside gene matches: 7. The V gene's germline CDR1 is SGDLS and CDR2 YYNGEE. In DNA form, the CDR3 reads TGTGCCAGCAGCCCTTTGGGACAGGAGTACAATGAGCAGTTCTTC. This sequence encodes CASSPLGQEYNEQFF.

V usage is TRBV9 and J usage is TRBJ2-1, with 10 bases matching TRBD2. This CDR3 spans 15 amino acids. V shed 3 bases, J shed 4 bases, and the junction held 4 bases outside the gene matches. Germline V gene sequence: CDR1 SGDLS, CDR2 YYNGEE. The CDR3 reads CASSARTSGYNEQFF. Here the CDR3 DNA reads TGTGCCAGCAGCGCTCGGACTAGCGGATACAATGAGCAGTTCTTC.

V usage is TRBV9 and J usage is TRBJ2-5; 7 bases match TRBD1. J was trimmed by 4 bases and V by 4 bases; bases with no gene match: 7. The CDR3 contains 14 residues. The V gene's germline CDR1 is SGDLS and CDR2 YYNGEE. Here the CDR3 DNA reads TGTGCCAGCAGCTCCCTGCCAGGGGGAGAGACCCAGTACTTC. Its protein is CASSSLPGGETQYF.

The chain links TRBV28 to TRBJ2-7; 7 bases agree with TRBD2. Trimming at V came to 5 bases and at J to 9 bases, leaving 16 bases not matched to a gene. CDR3 size: 15 residues. Per the germline V gene, CDR1 is MDHEN and CDR2 is SYDVKM. CDR3 loop: CASSTAGAAYEPQYF. In nucleotides, the CDR3 is TGTGCCAGCAGTACCGCGGGAGCGGCATACGAACCGCAGTACTTC.

This chain links TRBV5-1 with TRBJ2-3, with D tentatively TRBD1 or TRBD2 (5 bases each). Looked up from germline, CDR1 is SGHRS and CDR2 is YFSETQ. The CDR3 is 16 residues long. Trimming took 5 bases from V and 3 from J, leaving 19 bases between them. In DNA form, the CDR3 reads TGCGCCAGCAGTCGCGGCCCCGGGACGGGTACAGATACGCAGTATTTT. Residues: CASSRGPGTGTDTQYF. The whole variable domain, remainder taken from reference TRBV5-1 and TRBJ2-3, is KAGVTQTPRYLIKTRGQQVTLSCSPISGHRSVSWYQQTPGQGLQFLFEYFSETQRNKGNFPGRFSGRQFSNSRSEMNVSTLELGDSALYLCASSRGPGTGTDTQYFGPGTRLTVL.

The chain joins TRBV19 to TRBJ2-1; 11 bases fit TRBD1. This CDR3 region has 15 residues. Looked up from germline, CDR1 is LNHDA and CDR2 is SQIVND (reference sequence). V lost 6 bases to trimming and J lost 2 bases; unmatched junction nucleotides: 3. The CDR3 DNA follows: TGTGCCAGTAGCCAGGGACAGGGGGCCTACAATGAGCAGTTCTTC. Its translation: CASSQGQGAYNEQFF.

The gene calls are TRBV7-2 and TRBJ1-6; TRBD1 aligns across 7 bases. Germline V CDR1 and CDR2: SGHTA, FQGNSA. V gave up 2 bases and J gave up 10 bases; unmatched junction bases: 17. The CDR3 runs 18 residues. The CDR3 bases are TGTGCCAGCAGCTTATACGGGACAGAGAGCCGCCCTTGGTCACCCCTCCACTTT. It yields the protein CASSLYGTESRPWSPLHF.

The chain employs TRBV5-1 and TRBJ2-1; D may correspond to TRBD1 or TRBD2 (5 bases each). V lost 7 bases and J 6 bases, leaving 14 bases between the germline ends. Germline CDR1 SGHRS, CDR2 YFSETQ. This CDR3 contains 13 residues. CDR3 sequence (DNA): TGCGCCAGCGACAGCCTGAGGGGCAATGAGCAGTTCTTC. Encoded protein: CASDSLRGNEQFF.

This chain connects TRBV9 to TRBJ2-1; TRBD1 or TRBD2 may be the D gene (7 bases each). Trimming removed 0 bases from V and 8 bases from J, with 21 bases in between. The CDR3 sequence is 17 residues long. CDR1 is SGDLS and CDR2 is YYNGEE in the germline V gene. The CDR3 DNA reads TGTGCCAGCAGCGTAGGGAGGGGGCAGGGAGGGCGAGATGAGCAGTTCTTC. It specifies CASSVGRGQGGRDEQFF.

The chain joins TRBV5-1 to TRBJ2-3; perhaps TRBD2 as D (5 bases). V was shortened by 0 bases and J by 2 bases, with 7 bases between the two germline ends. From germline, CDR1 is SGHRS and CDR2 YFSETQ. This CDR3 has 14 residues. The CDR3 loop reads CASSLVDYTDTQYF. The CDR3 region has the DNA TGCGCCAGCAGCTTGGTCGACTACACAGATACGCAGTATTTT.

Many counts were recorded for this clone. The genes are TRBV7-9 and TRBJ1-2, with 10 bases fitting TRBD1. V lost 5 bases, J lost 5 bases, and 8 bases stayed unmatched. The germline V gene has CDR1 SEHNR and CDR2 FQNEAQ (reference sequence). There are 15 residues in the CDR3. The CDR3 DNA is TGTGCCAGCAGCCAAGGGGGGGGACAGGGGTATGGCTACACCTTC. This gives the protein CASSQGGGQGYGYTF.

The table lists this clone with a few counts. This chain links TRBV9 with TRBJ2-5; 7 bases match TRBD2. With V trimmed by 4 bases and J by 2 bases, 2 bases remained unmatched. CDR3 length: 13 residues. CDR1 and CDR2 (germline): SGDLS, YYNGEE. The DNA of the CDR3 is TGTGCCAGCAGCCCGGGACTACAAGAGACCCAGTACTTC. It specifies CASSPGLQETQYF.